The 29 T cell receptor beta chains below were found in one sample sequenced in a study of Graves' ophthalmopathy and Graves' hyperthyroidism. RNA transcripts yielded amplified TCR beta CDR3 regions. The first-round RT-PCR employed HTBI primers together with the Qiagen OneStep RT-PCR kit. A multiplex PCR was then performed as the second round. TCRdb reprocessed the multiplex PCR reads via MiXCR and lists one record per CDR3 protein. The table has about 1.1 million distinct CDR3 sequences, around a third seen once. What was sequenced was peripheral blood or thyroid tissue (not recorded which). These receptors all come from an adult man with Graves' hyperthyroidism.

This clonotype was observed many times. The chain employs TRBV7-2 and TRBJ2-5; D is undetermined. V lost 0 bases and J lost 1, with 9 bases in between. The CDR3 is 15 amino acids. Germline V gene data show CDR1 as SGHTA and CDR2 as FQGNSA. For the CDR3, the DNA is TGTGCCAGCAGCTTAGCGGCCACAGTCCAAGAGACCCAGTACTTC. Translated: CASSLAATVQETQYF.

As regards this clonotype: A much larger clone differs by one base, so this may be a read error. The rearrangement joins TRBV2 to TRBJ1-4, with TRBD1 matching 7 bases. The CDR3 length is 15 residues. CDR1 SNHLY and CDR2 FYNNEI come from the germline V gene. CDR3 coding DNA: TGTGCCAGCAGCCGACAGGGCCTACTCAATGAAGAACTGTTTTTT. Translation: CASSRQGLLNEELFF.

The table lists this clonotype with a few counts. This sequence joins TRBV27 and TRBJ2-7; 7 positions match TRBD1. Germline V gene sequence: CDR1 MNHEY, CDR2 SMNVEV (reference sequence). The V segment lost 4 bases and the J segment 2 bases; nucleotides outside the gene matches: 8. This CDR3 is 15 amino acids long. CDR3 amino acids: CASSSSDRAPYEQYF. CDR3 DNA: TGTGCCAGCAGTTCCTCAGACAGGGCACCCTACGAGCAGTACTTC.

In DNA form, the CDR3 reads TGTGCCATCAGCCCAAACGGAGGGGCTAGCCCAGAGACCCAGTACTTC. Its protein product is CAISPNGGASPETQYF. The V call is TRBV10-3, the J call TRBJ2-5; TRBD2 might be the D (6 bases). The V gene's germline CDR1 is ENHRY and CDR2 SYGVKD. Between the trimmed V and J ends, which lost 6 bases and 4 bases, there was a span of 21 bases. The CDR3 covers 16 residues.

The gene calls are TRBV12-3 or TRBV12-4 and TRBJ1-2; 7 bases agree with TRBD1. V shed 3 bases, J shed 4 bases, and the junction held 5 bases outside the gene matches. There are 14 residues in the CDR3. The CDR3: CASSFQGVGYGYTF. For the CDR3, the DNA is TGTGCCAGCAGTTTTCAGGGGGTGGGCTATGGCTACACCTTC.

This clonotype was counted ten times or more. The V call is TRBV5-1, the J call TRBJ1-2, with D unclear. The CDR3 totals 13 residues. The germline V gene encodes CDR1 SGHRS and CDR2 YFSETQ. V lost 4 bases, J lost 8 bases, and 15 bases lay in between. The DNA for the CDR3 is TGCGCCAGCAGCCCCGGGGAGAGAATGGGCTACACCTTC. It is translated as CASSPGERMGYTF.

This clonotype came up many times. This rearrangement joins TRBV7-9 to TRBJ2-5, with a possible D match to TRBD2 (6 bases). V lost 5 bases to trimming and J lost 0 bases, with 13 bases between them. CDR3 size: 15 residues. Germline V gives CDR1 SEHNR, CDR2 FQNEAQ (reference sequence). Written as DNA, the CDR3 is TGTGCCAGCAGCAAGCGGGCTGAGTACCAAGAGACCCAGTACTTC. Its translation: CASSKRAEYQETQYF.

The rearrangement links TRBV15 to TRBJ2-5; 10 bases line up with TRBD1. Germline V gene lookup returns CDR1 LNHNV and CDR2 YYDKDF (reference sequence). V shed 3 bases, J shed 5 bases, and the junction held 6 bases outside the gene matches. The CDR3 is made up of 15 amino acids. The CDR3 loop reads CATSSGQGGLETQYF. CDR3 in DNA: TGTGCCACCAGCAGTGGACAGGGGGGGCTCGAGACCCAGTACTTC.

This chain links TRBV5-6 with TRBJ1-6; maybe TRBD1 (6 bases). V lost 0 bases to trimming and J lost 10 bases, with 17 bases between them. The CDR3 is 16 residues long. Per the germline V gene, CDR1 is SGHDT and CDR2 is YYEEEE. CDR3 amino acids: CASSLAGGASYSPLHF. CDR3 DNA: TGTGCCAGCAGCTTGGCGGGGGGCGCATCCTACTCACCCCTCCACTTT.

The DNA for the CDR3 is TGTGCCAGCAGCTTATGGACTAGCGGGAGTTTCGCGAACACCGGGGAGCTGTTTTTT. Residues: CASSLWTSGSFANTGELFF. V usage is TRBV7-9 and J usage is TRBJ2-2; 13 positions agree with TRBD2. The germline V gene encodes CDR1 SEHNR and CDR2 FQNEAQ (reference sequence). J was trimmed by 0 bases and V by 2 bases; bases with no gene match: 6. This CDR3 is 19 amino acids long.

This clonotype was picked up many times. The CDR3 nucleotides read TGTGCCAGCAGCTTAGCCGTCCCCAGCGAAAAACTGTTTTTT. Protein product: CASSLAVPSEKLFF. This chain uses TRBV7-2 with TRBJ1-4; D is undetermined. The V end was cut by 0 bases, the J end by 8 bases, with 10 bases between. Germline loops: CDR1 SGHTA, CDR2 FQGNSA. The CDR3 totals 14 residues. Variable domain in full (rest from reference TRBV7-2 and TRBJ1-4): GAGVSQSPSNKVTEKGKDVELRCDPISGHTALYWYRQSLGQGLEFLIYFQGNSAPDKSGLPSDRFSAERTGGSVSTLTIQRTQQEDSAVYLCASSLAVPSEKLFFGSGTQLSVL.

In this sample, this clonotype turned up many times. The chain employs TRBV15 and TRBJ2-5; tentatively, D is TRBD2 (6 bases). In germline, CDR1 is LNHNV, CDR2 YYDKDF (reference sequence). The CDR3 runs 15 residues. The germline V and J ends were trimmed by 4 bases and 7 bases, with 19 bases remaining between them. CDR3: CATSMGRTFFGTQYF. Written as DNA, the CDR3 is TGTGCCACCAGCATGGGGAGGACATTCTTCGGGACCCAGTACTTC.

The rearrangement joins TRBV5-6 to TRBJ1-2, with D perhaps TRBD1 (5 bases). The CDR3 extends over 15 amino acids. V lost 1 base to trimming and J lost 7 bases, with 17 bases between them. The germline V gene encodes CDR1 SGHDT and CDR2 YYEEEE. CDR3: CASSLWDPGTSGYTF. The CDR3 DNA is TGTGCCAGCAGCTTGTGGGATCCTGGGACTTCTGGCTACACCTTC.

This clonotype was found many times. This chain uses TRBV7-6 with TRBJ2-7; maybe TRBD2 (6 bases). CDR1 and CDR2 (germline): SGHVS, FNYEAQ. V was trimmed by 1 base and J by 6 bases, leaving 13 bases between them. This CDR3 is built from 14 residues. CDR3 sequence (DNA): TGTGCCAGCAGCTTAGAGTTCGGGGGATCCGAGCAGTACTTC. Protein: CASSLEFGGSEQYF.

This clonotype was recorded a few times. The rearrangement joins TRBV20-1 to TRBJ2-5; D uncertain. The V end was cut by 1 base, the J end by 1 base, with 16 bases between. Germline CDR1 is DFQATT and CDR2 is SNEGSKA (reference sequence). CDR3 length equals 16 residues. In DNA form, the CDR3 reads TGCAGTGCTAGAGCCCCCTGGGGAAACTTCCAAGAGACCCAGTACTTC. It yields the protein CSARAPWGNFQETQYF.

The CDR3 nucleotides read TGTGCCACCCAAAGGGGTGACAGAGGCGGTAGCTCCTATAATTCACCCCTCCACTTT. Translation gives CATQRGDRGGSSYNSPLHF. The rearrangement joins TRBV10-3 to TRBJ1-6; tentative D call: TRBD1 (5 bases). V shed 10 bases and J shed 0 bases, with 25 bases lying between them. The CDR3 loop spans 19 amino acids. Germline CDR1 ENHRY, CDR2 SYGVKD.

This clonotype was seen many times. The CDR3 nucleotides are TGTGCCAGCAGTTCAAGACAGAAACTTTGGCATTTT. It is translated as CASSSRQKLWHF. This rearrangement joins TRBV6-5 to TRBJ1-5; D possibly corresponds to TRBD1 (5 bases). The CDR3 extends over 12 amino acids. Trimming shortened V by 4 bases and J by 15 bases, and 16 bases separated the two germline ends. Germline CDR1 and CDR2: MNHEY and SVGAGI.

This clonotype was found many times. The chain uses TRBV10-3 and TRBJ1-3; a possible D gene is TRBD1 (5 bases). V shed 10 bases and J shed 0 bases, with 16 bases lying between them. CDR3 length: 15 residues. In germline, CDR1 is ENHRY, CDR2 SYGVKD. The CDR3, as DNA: TGTGCCACCCACGCCGGGACCTCCTCTGGAAACACCATATATTTT. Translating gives CATHAGTSSGNTIYF.

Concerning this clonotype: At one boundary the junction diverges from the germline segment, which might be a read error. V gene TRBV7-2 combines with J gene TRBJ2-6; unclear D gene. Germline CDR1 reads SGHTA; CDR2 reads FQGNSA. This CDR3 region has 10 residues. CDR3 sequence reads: CASSHASWAF. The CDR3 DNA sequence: TGTGCCAGCAGCCACGCCTCCTGGGCTTTC.

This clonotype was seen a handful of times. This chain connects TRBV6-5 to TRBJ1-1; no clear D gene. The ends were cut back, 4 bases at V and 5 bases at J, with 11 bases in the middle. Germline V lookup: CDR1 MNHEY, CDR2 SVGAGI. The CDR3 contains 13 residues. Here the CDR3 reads CASSSPSATEAFF. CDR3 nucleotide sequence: TGTGCCAGCAGTTCCCCCTCAGCAACTGAAGCTTTCTTT.

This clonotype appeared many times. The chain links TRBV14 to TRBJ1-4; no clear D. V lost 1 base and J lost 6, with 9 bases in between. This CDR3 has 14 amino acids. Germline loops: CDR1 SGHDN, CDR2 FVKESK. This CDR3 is CASSQGRRDEKLFF. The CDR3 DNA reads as TGTGCCAGCAGCCAAGGCCGCCGCGATGAAAAACTGTTTTTT.

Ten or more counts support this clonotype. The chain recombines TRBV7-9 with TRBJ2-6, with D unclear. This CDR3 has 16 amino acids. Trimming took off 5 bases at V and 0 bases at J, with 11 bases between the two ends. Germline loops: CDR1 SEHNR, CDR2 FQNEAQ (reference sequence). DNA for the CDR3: TGTGCCAGCAGCGTGGACGGCTTCTCTGGGGCCAACGTCCTGACTTTC. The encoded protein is CASSVDGFSGANVLTF.

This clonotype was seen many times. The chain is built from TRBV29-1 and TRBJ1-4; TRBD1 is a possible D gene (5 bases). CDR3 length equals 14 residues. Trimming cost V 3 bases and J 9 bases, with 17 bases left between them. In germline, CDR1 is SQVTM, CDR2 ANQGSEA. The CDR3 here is CSVEEAGAVKKLFF. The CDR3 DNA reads TGCAGCGTTGAGGAGGCCGGGGCAGTGAAAAAACTGTTTTTT. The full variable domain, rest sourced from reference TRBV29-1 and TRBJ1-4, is SAVISQKPSRDICQRGTSLTIQCQVDSQVTMMFWYRQQPGQSLTLIATANQGSEATYESGFVIDKFPISRPNLTFSTLTVSNMSPEDSSIYLCSVEEAGAVKKLFFGSGTQLSVL.

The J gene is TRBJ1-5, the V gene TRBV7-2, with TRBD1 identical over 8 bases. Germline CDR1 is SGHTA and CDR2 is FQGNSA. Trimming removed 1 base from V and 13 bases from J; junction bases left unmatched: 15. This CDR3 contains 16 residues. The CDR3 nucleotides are TGTGCCAGCAGCTTAGGGCCGGGGACAGGCTCACGGTCACAGCATTTT. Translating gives CASSLGPGTGSRSQHF.

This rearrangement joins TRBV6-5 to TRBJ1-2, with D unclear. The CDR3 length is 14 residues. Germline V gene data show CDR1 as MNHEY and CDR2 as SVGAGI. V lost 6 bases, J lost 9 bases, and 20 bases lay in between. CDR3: CASRVVIIRESYTF. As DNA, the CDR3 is TGTGCCAGCAGGGTGGTAATCATCCGAGAGAGCTACACCTTC.

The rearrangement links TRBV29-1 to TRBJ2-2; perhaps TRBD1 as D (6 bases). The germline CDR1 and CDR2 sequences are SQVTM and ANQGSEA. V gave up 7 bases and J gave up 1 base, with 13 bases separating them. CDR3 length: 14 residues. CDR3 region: CSASGQQNTGELFF. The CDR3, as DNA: TGCAGCGCCTCAGGACAGCAGAACACCGGGGAGCTGTTTTTT.

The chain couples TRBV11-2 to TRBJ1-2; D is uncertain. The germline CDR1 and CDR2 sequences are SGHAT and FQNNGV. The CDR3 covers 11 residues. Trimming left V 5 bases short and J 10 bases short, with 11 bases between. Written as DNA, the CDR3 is TGTGCCAGCAGCAGTTACAGCTCCTACACCTTC. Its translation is CASSSYSSYTF.

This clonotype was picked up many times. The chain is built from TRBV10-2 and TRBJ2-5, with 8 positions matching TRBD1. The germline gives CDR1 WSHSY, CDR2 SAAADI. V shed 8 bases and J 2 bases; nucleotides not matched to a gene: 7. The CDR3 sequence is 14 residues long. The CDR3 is CASLRTGRQETQYF. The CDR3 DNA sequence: TGCGCCAGCCTTCGGACAGGGAGGCAAGAGACCCAGTACTTC.

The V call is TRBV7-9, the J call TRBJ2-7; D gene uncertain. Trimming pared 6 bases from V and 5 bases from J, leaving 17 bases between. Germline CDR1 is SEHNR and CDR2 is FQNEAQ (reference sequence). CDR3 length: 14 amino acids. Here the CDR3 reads CASRRETAAHEQYF. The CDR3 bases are TGTGCCAGCAGGAGAGAAACTGCCGCCCACGAGCAGTACTTC.